The 19 T cell receptor beta chains in this list originate from one sample, sequenced in a study of T cell responses to AZD1222 COVID-19 vaccine. Here immunoSEQ multiplex PCR was the method, and the copy in TCRdb shows in-frame clones only, minus some. The data hold under 200,000 clones, with 85% to 95% observed a single time. Source: peripheral blood, taken on day 0 of AZD1222 vaccination. The receptors stem from an adult in good health.

The table lists this clone with a count of one. The rearrangement joins TRBV30 to TRBJ2-7; a weak D match, TRBD2 (6 bases). The V and J ends lost 2 bases and 5 bases respectively, with 16 bases between them. CDR1 GTSNPN and CDR2 SVGIG come from the germline V gene (reference sequence). This CDR3 has 14 amino acids. The CDR3, as DNA: TGTGCCTGGAGTCGGACTGGTTCGGGGGACGAGCAGTACTTC. This codes for CAWSRTGSGDEQYF.

The sample holds one count of this clone. The chain joins TRBV4-2 to TRBJ2-7, with D perhaps matching TRBD1 (5 bases). V lost 0 bases and J lost 0, with 12 bases in between. Per the germline V gene, CDR1 is LGHNA and CDR2 is YNFKEQ. The CDR3 is made up of 16 amino acids. The CDR3 region has the DNA TGTGCCAGCAGCCAAGAAAGGGATAGGGGCTCCTACGAGCAGTACTTC. Amino acids: CASSQERDRGSYEQYF.

The chain couples TRBV15 to TRBJ1-5; no firm D call. Per germline, CDR1 LNHNV and CDR2 YYDKDF (reference sequence). The V and J ends lost 0 bases and 5 bases respectively, with 8 bases between them. The length of the CDR3 is 14 residues. CDR3 in amino acids: CATSRDGQYQPQHF. The CDR3 DNA sequence: TGTGCCACCAGCAGAGATGGTCAGTATCAGCCCCAGCATTTT. Full variable domain (rest looked up from reference TRBV15 and TRBJ1-5): DAMVIQNPRYQVTQFGKPVTLSCSQTLNHNVMYWYQQKSSQAPKLLFHYYDKDFNNEADTPDNFQSRRPNTSFCFLDIRSPGLGDTAMYLCATSRDGQYQPQHFGDGTRLSIL.

The rearrangement joins TRBV5-4 to TRBJ1-4; D not resolved. The V gene's germline CDR1 is SGHNT and CDR2 YYREEE (reference sequence). The CDR3 is made up of 15 amino acids. V dropped 3 bases and J dropped 0 bases, with 9 bases sitting between them. The CDR3 is CASSSDIATNEKLFF. DNA of the CDR3: TGTGCCAGCAGCTCCGACATTGCAACTAATGAAAAACTGTTTTTT.

This clone was observed once. This rearrangement joins TRBV7-9 to TRBJ1-2; a possible D gene is TRBD1 (5 bases). This CDR3 has 13 amino acids. Germline assignment: CDR1 SEHNR and CDR2 FQNEAQ (reference sequence). Trimming stripped 5 bases from V and 7 bases from J, with 14 bases between. The CDR3 DNA reads TGTGCCAGCAGCAACACCGGGACCAGTGGCTACACCTTC. Its protein product is CASSNTGTSGYTF.

The CDR3 DNA reads as TGTGCCAGCAGCCGGGACAGGGGCACTGAAGCTTTCTTT. Its translation: CASSRDRGTEAFF. The chain has TRBV5-5 and TRBJ1-1; 10 positions match TRBD1. Germline V lookup: CDR1 SGHKS, CDR2 YYEKEE (reference sequence). The CDR3 totals 13 residues. V lost 4 bases, J lost 4 bases, and 1 base stayed unmatched.

The chain is built from TRBV19 and TRBJ2-7; tentatively, D is TRBD2 (6 bases). Germline V gives CDR1 LNHDA, CDR2 SQIVND (reference sequence). Trimming removed 5 bases at V and 2 bases at J, with 10 bases between. This CDR3 is 13 amino acids long. As DNA, the CDR3 is TGTGCCAGTAGTCCTGGACTAACCTACGAGCAGTACTTC. Residues: CASSPGLTYEQYF.

This clone was counted a single time. This chain joins TRBV5-1 and TRBJ2-1; 7 nucleotides match TRBD1. CDR1 SGHRS and CDR2 YFSETQ come from the germline V gene. The CDR3 totals 15 residues. Trimming removed 0 bases from V and 2 bases from J; junction bases left unmatched: 2. Here the CDR3 DNA reads TGCGCCAGCAGCTTGGACAGGGGAGCCTACAATGAGCAGTTCTTC. It encodes CASSLDRGAYNEQFF. The entire variable domain, with the rest obtained from reference TRBV5-1 and TRBJ2-1, is as follows: KAGVTQTPRYLIKTRGQQVTLSCSPISGHRSVSWYQQTPGQGLQFLFEYFSETQRNKGNFPGRFSGRQFSNSRSEMNVSTLELGDSALYLCASSLDRGAYNEQFFGPGTRLTVL.

J is TRBJ2-7 and V is TRBV28; 8 bases fit TRBD1. The germline V gene has CDR1 MDHEN and CDR2 SYDVKM. The CDR3 consists of 13 residues. Trimming cost V 3 bases and J 9 bases; bases outside gene matches: 7. The CDR3 DNA sequence: TGTGCCAGCAGTTTGGGATCTGACAGGGGGCAGTACTTC. Its protein is CASSLGSDRGQYF. The whole variable domain, remainder taken from reference TRBV28 and TRBJ2-7, is DVKVTQSSRYLVKRTGEKVFLECVQDMDHENMFWYRQDPGLGLRLIYFSYDVKMKEKGDIPEGYSVSREKKERFSLILESASTNQTSMYLCASSLGSDRGQYFGPGTRLTVT.

This clone was recorded once. J is TRBJ1-2 and V is TRBV29-1; unclear D gene. The CDR3 is 13 residues long. Germline loops: CDR1 SQVTM, CDR2 ANQGSEA. V was pared by 3 bases and J by 0 bases, with 8 bases between. CDR3 sequence (DNA): TGCAGCGTTGATTCCGGATCTAACTATGGCTACACCTTC. Translating it yields CSVDSGSNYGYTF.

The rearrangement joins TRBV28 to TRBJ1-4; 11 nucleotides align to TRBD1. The V segment lost 4 bases and the J segment 3 bases; nucleotides outside the gene matches: 7. The CDR3 sequence is 17 residues long. CDR1 and CDR2 from the germline V gene are MDHEN and SYDVKM. This chain's CDR3 is CASSWTGGAGSNEKLFF. CDR3 nucleotides: TGTGCCAGCAGTTGGACAGGGGGCGCAGGCTCTAATGAAAAACTGTTTTTT.

The chain uses TRBV4-2 and TRBJ1-1; 8 bases are a match to TRBD1. Germline lookup yields CDR1 LGHNA and CDR2 YNFKEQ. After removal of 3 bases from V and 4 bases from J, the junction contained 7 bases not matched to a gene. The CDR3 has 15 amino acids. CDR3 sequence reads: CASSQEDREFTEAFF. Here the CDR3 DNA reads TGTGCCAGCAGCCAGGAGGACAGGGAGTTCACTGAAGCTTTCTTT.

The genes are TRBV19 and TRBJ1-1; no reliable D call. Germline V gene sequence: CDR1 LNHDA, CDR2 SQIVND (reference sequence). V lost 3 bases, J lost 1 base, and 9 bases lay in between. The CDR3 consists of 14 residues. The CDR3 loop reads CASSMWTGNTEAFF. In nucleotides, the CDR3 is TGTGCCAGTAGTATGTGGACGGGGAACACTGAAGCTTTCTTT.

V is TRBV29-1 and J is TRBJ2-4, with a weak D call TRBD1 (6 bases). V was clipped by 6 bases and J by 2 bases, with 11 bases between them. Germline V gives CDR1 SQVTM, CDR2 ANQGSEA. This CDR3 spans 13 amino acids. CDR3 DNA sequence: TGCAGCGTGGAACAGGGAACCAAAAACATTCAGTACTTC. Translated, it gives CSVEQGTKNIQYF. Full variable domain (rest looked up from reference TRBV29-1 and TRBJ2-4): SAVISQKPSRDICQRGTSLTIQCQVDSQVTMMFWYRQQPGQSLTLIATANQGSEATYESGFVIDKFPISRPNLTFSTLTVSNMSPEDSSIYLCSVEQGTKNIQYFGAGTRLSVL.

This rearrangement joins TRBV24-1 to TRBJ1-4, with 9 nucleotides matching TRBD1. There are 16 residues in the CDR3. After removal of 3 bases from V and 6 bases from J, the junction contained 7 bases not matched to a gene. CDR1 and CDR2 from the germline V gene are KGHDR and SFDVKD. This chain's CDR3 is CATSDSRQGEYEKLFF. The DNA of the CDR3 is TGTGCCACCAGTGATAGCCGACAGGGGGAATATGAAAAACTGTTTTTT.

This clone was detected once. CDR3 residues: CAISAGGQANTEAFF. The CDR3 DNA is TGTGCCATCAGTGCGGGGGGACAGGCGAACACTGAAGCTTTCTTT. The V call is TRBV10-3, the J call TRBJ1-1, with 8 bases lining up with TRBD1. CDR1 and CDR2 from the germline V gene are ENHRY and SYGVKD. CDR3 length equals 15 residues. V was pared by 4 bases and J by 1 base, with 5 bases of the junction left unmatched.

This chain uses TRBV7-9 with TRBJ1-4; D perhaps matches TRBD1 (6 bases). The ends were cut back, 1 base at V and 8 bases at J, with 17 bases in the middle. CDR1 and CDR2 from the germline V gene are SEHNR and FQNEAQ (reference sequence). The CDR3 runs to 16 residues. CDR3 loop: CASSLVPGAMGEKLFF. The DNA of the CDR3 is TGTGCCAGCAGCTTAGTTCCGGGGGCGATGGGGGAAAAACTGTTTTTT.

CDR3 in amino acids: CASSSTAHSNQPQHF. Written as DNA, the CDR3 is TGTGCCAGCAGTTCGACCGCTCATAGCAATCAGCCCCAGCATTTT. This rearrangement joins TRBV6-5 to TRBJ1-5; no reliable D call. The CDR3 has 15 residues. Germline V gene data show CDR1 as MNHEY and CDR2 as SVGAGI. Trimming took off 4 bases at V and 0 bases at J, with 10 bases between the two ends.

The chain joins TRBV19 to TRBJ2-2; D might be TRBD1 (6 bases). The V gene lost 6 bases and the J gene lost 7 bases, with 12 bases spanning the gap. In germline, CDR1 is LNHDA, CDR2 SQIVND (reference sequence). CDR3 length: 13 amino acids. The CDR3 nucleotides are TGTGCCAGTAGCGACCAGGGGAACGGGGAGCTGTTTTTT. Encoded protein: CASSDQGNGELFF. The whole variable domain, filled in from reference TRBV19 and TRBJ2-2, reads DGGITQSPKYLFRKEGQNVTLSCEQNLNHDAMYWYRQDPGQGLRLIYYSQIVNDFQKGDIAEGYSVSREKKESFPLTVTSAQKNPTAFYLCASSDQGNGELFFGEGSRLTVL.